A single sample gave rise to the 32 T cell receptor beta chains below, sequenced in a study of PD-1 blockade in classical Hodgkin lymphoma (TCRdb year 2020). The time point label corresponds to: cycle 4 day 1 (C4D1), after five to seven weeks of nivolumab. Every trial patient had relapsed after autologous stem cell transplantation, and cohorts A, B and C differed in prior brentuximab vedotin exposure. The method was the immunoSEQ multiplex PCR assay. TCRdb re-hosts the immuneACCESS table, in-frame sequences only. Its copies lack some clones; in the studies checked, an unresolved V gene accounts for under half of them, and the cause for the rest is not known. Within this sample are 50,000 to 65,000 clones, with about 90% of them counted one time only. Of the sample, approximately 10% is held by the ten largest clones. The source material was peripheral blood mononuclear cells (PBMCs), sampled before the fourth cycle of nivolumab. The receptor source for this set is a human donor with classical Hodgkin lymphoma.

This chain connects TRBV11-2 to TRBJ2-2, with a possible D match to TRBD2 (7 bases). Trimming left V 3 bases short and J 6 bases short, with 14 bases between. The germline V gene encodes CDR1 SGHAT and CDR2 FQNNGV. The CDR3 covers 15 residues. The CDR3 DNA is TGTGCCAGCAGCTTCGGGGCGGGGGCAGCCGGGGAGCTGTTTTTT. It specifies CASSFGAGAAGELFF.

This chain uses TRBV30 with TRBJ1-2; D gene ambiguous. The germline V gene has CDR1 GTSNPN and CDR2 SVGIG (reference sequence). The CDR3 length is 13 residues. Trimming removed 4 bases at V and 4 bases at J, with 13 bases between. This CDR3 reads CAWMGSVIYGYTF. In DNA, the CDR3 is TGTGCCTGGATGGGCTCCGTTATCTATGGCTACACCTTC.

The CDR3 reads CASSYSIGGELFF. The CDR3 nucleotides are TGTGCCAGCAGTTACTCGATAGGCGGGGAGCTGTTTTTT. J is TRBJ2-2 and V is TRBV6-6; D ambiguous. V lost 0 bases and J lost 7, with 6 bases in between. Per germline, CDR1 MNHNY and CDR2 SVGAGI (reference sequence). The CDR3 is made up of 13 amino acids.

The chain recombines TRBV6-1 with TRBJ2-4; maybe TRBD1 (6 bases). From germline, CDR1 is MNHNS and CDR2 SASEGT. CDR3 size: 13 residues. Trimming shortened V by 8 bases and J by 3 bases, and 11 bases separated the two germline ends. The CDR3 protein is CASVWTVKNIQYF. The CDR3 nucleotides read TGTGCCAGCGTGTGGACAGTCAAAAACATTCAGTACTTC.

This clone appeared a few times. This chain joins TRBV29-1 and TRBJ1-1; weak D call: TRBD1 (5 bases). This CDR3 has 10 residues. In germline, CDR1 is SQVTM, CDR2 ANQGSEA. Trimming pared 4 bases from V and 10 bases from J, leaving 10 bases between. The CDR3 DNA reads TGCAGCGTTGGGGACCATGGAGCTTTCTTT. Its translation is CSVGDHGAFF.

This chain joins TRBV30 and TRBJ1-6; tentative D call: TRBD1 (5 bases). V lost 2 bases to trimming and J lost 7 bases, with 12 bases between them. Germline loops: CDR1 GTSNPN, CDR2 SVGIG (reference sequence). The length of the CDR3 is 14 residues. The CDR3 loop is CAWSIGGDNSPLHF. The CDR3 DNA reads as TGTGCCTGGAGTATAGGAGGGGACAATTCACCCCTCCACTTT.

The chain joins TRBV7-8 to TRBJ1-1, with no clear D. Germline V gene sequence: CDR1 SGHVS, CDR2 FQNEAQ. This CDR3 is 14 amino acids long. Trimming removed 3 bases from V and 7 bases from J, with 15 bases in between. The CDR3 spells CASSLGHRGYEAFF. The CDR3 nucleotides read TGTGCCAGCAGCTTGGGCCATCGGGGTTATGAAGCTTTCTTT.

V gene TRBV7-9 combines with J gene TRBJ2-7; 11 nucleotides match TRBD1. Germline V gene data show CDR1 as SEHNR and CDR2 as FQNEAQ (reference sequence). The CDR3 has 13 residues. Trimming removed 8 bases from V and 5 bases from J; junction bases left unmatched: 5. This CDR3 reads CASFGQGAHEQYF. CDR3 sequence (DNA): TGTGCCAGCTTCGGACAGGGGGCTCACGAGCAGTACTTC.

The V gene is TRBV30, the J gene TRBJ2-1, with 8 nucleotides matching TRBD2. Germline trimming cut 7 bases from V and 10 bases from J; bases unmatched to any gene: 9. Germline lookup yields CDR1 GTSNPN and CDR2 SVGIG (reference sequence). This CDR3 has 12 amino acids. The CDR3 region is CASGGLVGEQFF. DNA of the CDR3: TGTGCCTCCGGGGGACTAGTCGGGGAGCAGTTCTTC.

By proportion, this clone is large. The chain employs TRBV15 and TRBJ1-5; D might be TRBD1 (6 bases). Germline lookup yields CDR1 LNHNV and CDR2 YYDKDF (reference sequence). The V and J ends lost 9 bases and 8 bases respectively, with 17 bases between them. The CDR3 contains 13 residues. The CDR3, as DNA: TGTGCCACTGCAAGTATAGCAGGGGAGCCCCAGCATTTT. Its translation is CATASIAGEPQHF. Together with reference TRBV15 and TRBJ1-5, the CDR3 gives the full variable domain: DAMVIQNPRYQVTQFGKPVTLSCSQTLNHNVMYWYQQKSSQAPKLLFHYYDKDFNNEADTPDNFQSRRPNTSFCFLDIRSPGLGDTAMYLCATASIAGEPQHFGDGTRLSIL.

The chain recombines TRBV9 with TRBJ1-2; no firm D call. CDR3 size: 14 residues. The V and J ends lost 0 bases and 4 bases respectively, with 10 bases between them. Germline CDR1 reads SGDLS; CDR2 reads YYNGEE. The CDR3 loop is CASSVEIISYGYTF. CDR3 bases: TGTGCCAGCAGCGTAGAAATCATTTCCTATGGCTACACCTTC. Based on the CDR3 plus reference TRBV9 and TRBJ1-2, the full variable domain is DSGVTQTPKHLITATGQRVTLRCSPRSGDLSVYWYQQSLDQGLQFLIQYYNGEERAKGNILERFSAQQFPDLHSELNLSSLELGDSALYFCASSVEIISYGYTFGSGTRLTVV.

The chain couples TRBV11-1 to TRBJ2-3; D ambiguous. V was shortened by 0 bases and J by 2 bases, with 9 bases between the two germline ends. Germline CDR1 reads SGHAT; CDR2 reads FQDESV (reference sequence). The CDR3 is made up of 15 amino acids. The chain's CDR3 is CASSLAWGPTDTQYF. For the CDR3, the DNA is TGTGCCAGCAGCTTAGCGTGGGGTCCCACAGATACGCAGTATTTT.

The rearrangement links TRBV12-5 to TRBJ2-1; 9 bases map to TRBD1. From germline, CDR1 is LGHNT and CDR2 FRNRAP. V lost 2 bases to trimming and J lost 9 bases; unmatched junction nucleotides: 8. This CDR3 has 15 residues. Here the CDR3 DNA reads TGTGCTAGTGGTTTGCCTCGACAGGGGGGGGTTGAGCAGTTCTTC. Its translation: CASGLPRQGGVEQFF.

This clone appeared a single time. V and J are TRBV19 and TRBJ1-5; TRBD1 is a possible D gene (5 bases). Between the trimmed V and J ends, which lost 3 bases and 5 bases, there was a span of 14 bases. From germline, CDR1 is LNHDA and CDR2 SQIVND (reference sequence). The CDR3 extends over 15 amino acids. CDR3 nucleotide sequence: TGTGCCAGTAGTATTCTAGGGGCCGGGGATCAGCCCCAGCATTTT. It yields the protein CASSILGAGDQPQHF.

The gene calls are TRBV7-9 and TRBJ2-7, with 12 bases lining up with TRBD2. CDR1 and CDR2 (germline): SEHNR, FQNEAQ (reference sequence). Trimming at V came to 7 bases and at J to 2 bases, leaving 6 bases not matched to a gene. The CDR3 is 15 amino acids. CDR3 coding DNA: TGTGCCAGCACCACGGGACTAGCGGGCACCTACGAGCAGTACTTC. Amino acids: CASTTGLAGTYEQYF.

This rearrangement joins TRBV15 to TRBJ2-7; D is possibly TRBD1 (6 bases). Trimming stripped 1 base from V and 5 bases from J, with 21 bases between. CDR3 length: 17 residues. Germline V lookup: CDR1 LNHNV, CDR2 YYDKDF (reference sequence). The CDR3 DNA reads TGTGCCACCAGCAGAGGAATCGGACAGAGGAGCGTCAACGAGCAGTACTTC. This encodes CATSRGIGQRSVNEQYF.

This chain uses TRBV30 with TRBJ1-5, with D perhaps matching TRBD1 (5 bases). Trimming stripped 1 base from V and 6 bases from J, with 13 bases between. The CDR3 runs to 14 residues. The germline gives CDR1 GTSNPN, CDR2 SVGIG (reference sequence). The DNA for the CDR3 is TGTGCCTGGAGTGGGAGGGGATTCGGTCAGCCCCAGCATTTT. The encoded protein is CAWSGRGFGQPQHF.

The chain couples TRBV4-2 to TRBJ2-2; D is undetermined. The CDR3 length is 13 residues. V gave up 0 bases and J gave up 6 bases, with 5 bases separating them. Germline V gene sequence: CDR1 LGHNA, CDR2 YNFKEQ. This chain's CDR3 is CASSQEAAGELFF. The CDR3 coding sequence is TGTGCCAGCAGCCAAGAGGCGGCCGGGGAGCTGTTTTTT.

V and J are TRBV27 and TRBJ2-7; D is unresolved. CDR1 and CDR2 (germline): MNHEY, SMNVEV (reference sequence). Deletions cut 0 bases from V and 2 bases from J, with 8 bases between. The CDR3 spans 14 residues. The CDR3 is CASSLSGNPYEQYF. In DNA, the CDR3 is TGTGCCAGCAGTTTATCAGGGAACCCCTACGAGCAGTACTTC.

This chain uses TRBV19 with TRBJ1-1, with D possibly being TRBD1 (5 bases). The CDR3 is made up of 11 amino acids. Per the germline V gene, CDR1 is LNHDA and CDR2 is SQIVND (reference sequence). Trimming took off 7 bases at V and 6 bases at J, with 9 bases between the two ends. The CDR3 loop reads CASTRGAEAFF. In nucleotides, the CDR3 is TGTGCCAGTACCCGAGGGGCTGAAGCTTTCTTT. Full variable domain (outside the CDR3, taken from reference TRBV19 and TRBJ1-1): DGGITQSPKYLFRKEGQNVTLSCEQNLNHDAMYWYRQDPGQGLRLIYYSQIVNDFQKGDIAEGYSVSREKKESFPLTVTSAQKNPTAFYLCASTRGAEAFFGQGTRLTVV.

The chain uses TRBV7-9 and TRBJ2-5; tentatively, D is TRBD1 or TRBD2 (6 bases each). This CDR3 spans 18 amino acids. Germline V gene lookup returns CDR1 SEHNR and CDR2 FQNEAQ (reference sequence). With 1 base removed from V and 5 bases from J, the gap between germline ends came to 23 bases. The CDR3 region has the DNA TGTGCCAGCAGCTTAGTCTGGGAGCGCTTACGGGGGCTGGAGACCCAGTACTTC. Translation: CASSLVWERLRGLETQYF.

The rearrangement uses TRBV19 and TRBJ1-3, with D uncertain. The germline CDR1 and CDR2 sequences are LNHDA and SQIVND (reference sequence). The germline V and J ends were trimmed by 7 bases and 0 bases, with 22 bases remaining between them. The CDR3 consists of 18 residues. The chain's CDR3 is CASIQNRGSENSGNTIYF. DNA for the CDR3: TGTGCCAGTATCCAAAATCGGGGTTCAGAAAACTCTGGAAACACCATATATTTT.

This clone came up a few times. The chain couples TRBV19 to TRBJ2-7, with D perhaps matching TRBD2 (6 bases). The CDR3 loop spans 14 amino acids. In germline, CDR1 is LNHDA, CDR2 SQIVND (reference sequence). V was shortened by 6 bases and J by 3 bases, with 15 bases between the two germline ends. The CDR3, as DNA: TGTGCCAGTAGCCAGGGCCCCGGGGGCTACGAGCAGTACTTC. This codes for CASSQGPGGYEQYF.

The CDR3: CASTQAGANYEQYF. The CDR3 region has the DNA TGTGCCAGCACCCAGGCGGGGGCCAACTACGAGCAGTACTTC. This chain uses TRBV5-8 with TRBJ2-7; perhaps TRBD2 as D (7 bases). Trimming removed 6 bases from V and 3 bases from J, with 16 bases in between. In germline, CDR1 is SGHTS, CDR2 YDEGEE. CDR3 length equals 14 residues. The full variable domain, completed using reference TRBV5-8 and TRBJ2-7, is EAGVTQSPTHLIKTRGQQATLRCSPISGHTSVYWYQQALGLGLQFLLWYDEGEERNRGNFPPRFSGRQFPNYSSELNVNALELEDSALYLCASTQAGANYEQYFGPGTRLTVT.

The genes are TRBV5-6 and TRBJ2-3; no reliable D call. The ends were cut back, 6 bases at V and 0 bases at J, with 8 bases in the middle. There are 13 residues in the CDR3. Germline values: CDR1 SGHDT, CDR2 YYEEEE. CDR3 protein: CASTIDSTDTQYF. The CDR3, as DNA: TGTGCCAGCACTATTGACAGCACAGATACGCAGTATTTT.

This chain links TRBV27 with TRBJ2-1, with 9 nucleotides matching TRBD2. This CDR3 has 14 residues. CDR1 is MNHEY, CDR2 SMNVEV, per germline (reference sequence). Trimming cost V 5 bases and J 5 bases; bases outside gene matches: 4. CDR3 sequence (DNA): TGTGCCAGCAGTCCCTTAGCGGGGGACAATGAGCAGTTCTTC. This translates into CASSPLAGDNEQFF.

The V call is TRBV6-5, the J call TRBJ1-2; tentatively, D is TRBD1 (6 bases). V was shortened by 2 bases and J by 4 bases, with 11 bases between the two germline ends. Looked up from germline, CDR1 is MNHEY and CDR2 is SVGAGI. This CDR3 is 14 amino acids long. The CDR3: CASSYRGGTYGYTF. The CDR3 DNA follows: TGTGCCAGCAGTTACAGGGGGGGAACCTATGGCTACACCTTC.

The chain combines TRBV4-1 with TRBJ2-7; 10 nucleotides align to TRBD2. With 2 bases clipped from V and 5 bases from J, the junction kept 3 bases outside the gene matches. Germline V gives CDR1 MGHRA, CDR2 YSYEKL. The CDR3 extends over 14 amino acids. Here the CDR3 DNA reads TGCGCCAGCAGCCAACCTAGCGGGGGCCACGAGCAGTACTTC. Protein product: CASSQPSGGHEQYF.

The V and J genes are TRBV28 and TRBJ2-7; D is uncertain. The germline V and J ends were trimmed by 5 bases and 7 bases, with 9 bases remaining between them. The germline V gene encodes CDR1 MDHEN and CDR2 SYDVKM. The CDR3 contains 11 residues. The CDR3 DNA reads as TGTGCCAGCAGTAGTACCCGGGAGCAGTACTTC. Protein sequence: CASSSTREQYF.

The CDR3 DNA follows: TGCGCCAGCAGCCAACCCGGGGGGCTCAGCAATGAGCAGTTCTTC. Protein product: CASSQPGGLSNEQFF. This sequence joins TRBV4-1 and TRBJ2-1, with D possibly matching TRBD2 (7 bases). CDR1 and CDR2 from the germline V gene are MGHRA and YSYEKL. This CDR3 comprises 15 residues. The V end was cut by 2 bases, the J end by 6 bases, with 14 bases between.

The V and J genes are TRBV27 and TRBJ2-3; 9 nucleotides agree with TRBD2. CDR3 length: 17 residues. The junction had 6 bases not matched to a gene; V was cut back by 2 bases and J by 0 bases. Germline CDR1 MNHEY, CDR2 SMNVEV (reference sequence). In DNA, the CDR3 is TGTGCCAGCAGTTTAAAAGCGGGGGGACCTAGCACAGATACGCAGTATTTT. Amino acid sequence: CASSLKAGGPSTDTQYF.

The chain uses TRBV27 and TRBJ2-3; D is unresolved. The V end lost 5 bases, the J end lost 4 bases, and 13 bases lay between the germline ends. The CDR3 contains 14 residues. In germline, CDR1 is MNHEY, CDR2 SMNVEV (reference sequence). CDR3 DNA sequence: TGTGCCAGCAGTAAGGAGACGGCCTCAGATACGCAGTATTTT. Translating gives CASSKETASDTQYF.